This T cell receptor (beta chain) originates from a study of vaccination effects on CD4 cells after COVID-19. About the study: Antigen-specific CD4+ T cells expanded by the ViraFEST assay with viral peptide pools were then sequenced.

The length of the CDR3 is 17 residues. Germline values: CDR1 MNHEY, CDR2 SMNVEV (reference sequence). The V segment lost 2 bases and the J segment 4 bases; nucleotides outside the gene matches: 11. Clones were sequenced by immunoSEQ multiplex PCR, and TCRdb holds only the in-frame ones, with some missing. The sample records approximately 30,000 clones, 70% to 75% being singletons. This clone occurred a few times. The antigen is undetermined. General study points: Late after vaccination, infection- and vaccine-induced clones showed marked clonal contraction.

Upon completion of under eleven days in culture, CD4+ T cells were isolated. All participants had two doses of either the BNT162b2 or mRNA-1273 vaccine. Vaccinees lacked prior SARS-CoV-2 infection and tested negative for nucleocapsid antibodies. At days 3 and 7, half of the medium was exchanged for IL-2 medium. The sequenced sample was CD4+ T cells from PBMCs cultured without peptide, obtained after COVID-19 vaccination. This TCR was sampled from a human donor who received a COVID-19 vaccine. The genes are TRBV27 and TRBJ2-7; TRBD1 agrees at 10 bases. CDR3 nucleotide sequence: TGTGCCAGCAGTTTAAAACCGGGACAGGGGTTGGGGTACGAGCAGTACTTC. This translates into CASSLKPGQGLGYEQYF.